This passage covers 7 T cell receptor beta chains from one sample sequenced in a study of CD8+ T cells in alopecia areata. Sample treatment: oral pan-JAK inhibitor, 5-10 mg twice daily. As the sequencing template, cDNA was produced by extracting RNA and reverse transcribing it. Sequenced by immunoSEQ multiplex PCR; TCRdb stores in-frame clones only, minus some. The data show 180,000 or so clones, 51% seen once. The specimen was CD8+ T cells sorted from blood, collected at week 52, from a patient treated with tofacitinib. The receptors derive from a human donor with alopecia areata.

The V call is TRBV15, the J call TRBJ2-2; 10 nucleotides align to TRBD2. CDR3 size: 15 residues. Germline V CDR1 and CDR2: LNHNV, YYDKDF (reference sequence). J was trimmed by 5 bases and V by 3 bases; bases with no gene match: 3. The CDR3 coding sequence is TGTGCCACCAGCAGGTTTAGCGGGGGGACCGGGGAGCTGTTTTTT. Protein: CATSRFSGGTGELFF. The full variable domain, rest sourced from reference TRBV15 and TRBJ2-2, is DAMVIQNPRYQVTQFGKPVTLSCSQTLNHNVMYWYQQKSSQAPKLLFHYYDKDFNNEADTPDNFQSRRPNTSFCFLDIRSPGLGDTAMYLCATSRFSGGTGELFFGEGSRLTVL.

This rearrangement joins TRBV13 to TRBJ1-4; no reliable D call. The CDR3 extends over 13 amino acids. Germline lookup yields CDR1 PRHDT and CDR2 FYEKMQ (reference sequence). V lost 0 bases to trimming and J lost 5 bases, with 4 bases between them. The CDR3 region has the DNA TGTGCCAGCAGCTTAGGCGGCAATGAAAAACTGTTTTTT. This codes for CASSLGGNEKLFF. The full variable domain, rest sourced from reference TRBV13 and TRBJ1-4, is AAGVIQSPRHLIKEKRETATLKCYPIPRHDTVYWYQQGPGQDPQFLISFYEKMQSDKGSIPDRFSAQQFSDYHSELNMSSLELGDSALYFCASSLGGNEKLFFGSGTQLSVL.

The chain combines TRBV29-1 with TRBJ2-1; D is unclear. Trimming took 3 bases from V and 4 from J, leaving 13 bases between them. The V gene's germline CDR1 is SQVTM and CDR2 ANQGSEA. CDR3 length: 14 amino acids. This CDR3 reads CSVEPQAAYNEQFF. CDR3 nucleotide sequence: TGCAGCGTTGAGCCCCAGGCGGCTTACAATGAGCAGTTCTTC.

A single count supports this clone. V gene TRBV11-2 combines with J gene TRBJ1-5; no clear D. The CDR3 is made up of 15 amino acids. CDR1 is SGHAT, CDR2 FQNNGV, per germline. Trimming took off 5 bases at V and 0 bases at J, with 11 bases between the two ends. CDR3 nucleotides: TGTGCCAGCAGCCCGGGATACCGTAGCAATCAGCCCCAGCATTTT. Translated: CASSPGYRSNQPQHF.

This clone turned up a few times. The chain is built from TRBV30 and TRBJ1-2; D ambiguous. The CDR3 consists of 12 residues. Germline V CDR1 and CDR2: GTSNPN, SVGIG (reference sequence). V shed 0 bases and J shed 8 bases, with 10 bases lying between them. This CDR3 is CAWSVLGEGYTF. For the CDR3, the DNA is TGTGCCTGGAGTGTACTTGGGGAAGGCTACACCTTC.

The J gene is TRBJ1-5, the V gene TRBV9, with D hard to call. This CDR3 has 13 residues. Trimming shortened V by 3 bases and J by 5 bases, and 9 bases separated the two germline ends. Germline V gene sequence: CDR1 SGDLS, CDR2 YYNGEE. The CDR3 reads CASSGPEDQPQHF. CDR3 bases: TGTGCCAGCAGCGGTCCAGAGGATCAGCCCCAGCATTTT.

This chain links TRBV27 with TRBJ1-1, with TRBD1 as a possible D gene (6 bases). The CDR3 is made up of 12 amino acids. V lost 5 bases and J 7 bases, leaving 11 bases between the germline ends. Germline V gene data show CDR1 as MNHEY and CDR2 as SMNVEV (reference sequence). The CDR3 DNA sequence: TGTGCCAGCAGTAGGGGGACTCTTGAAGCTTTCTTT. It yields the protein CASSRGTLEAFF.